The source of this T cell receptor beta chain is a study of CD8 T cells in Susac syndrome. TCR beta was sequenced from blood CD8+ and CD4+ T cells. The multiple sclerosis control group comprised treatment-naive patients with stable or active relapsing-remitting disease. TEMRA cells were FACS-enriched, with CD8+ and CD4+ T cells isolated negatively. Reverse transcription of about 0.45 to 1 ug RNA was performed with random hexamers. TCR beta CDR3 was amplified by immunoSEQ multiplex PCR. This amplification extended across 54 Vbeta and 13 Jbeta segments. Via MiXCR, TCRdb re-called the immunoSEQ multiplex PCR reads, giving one row per CDR3 protein. The data show roughly 200,000 distinct CDR3 sequences, more than 90% seen once. This CDR3 region has 14 residues. Trimming pared 0 bases from V and 8 bases from J, leaving 11 bases between. Germline CDR1 KGHSH, CDR2 LQKENI.

The chain joins TRBV18 to TRBJ2-4; D is unclear. Sequencing used CD4+ T cells from PBMCs. This clonotype was obtained from a human donor with multiple sclerosis. CDR3 in DNA: TGTGCCAGCTCACCACCGGGAAGGGCGGACATTCAGTACTTC. Protein: CASSPPGRADIQYF.